This paragraph covers one T cell receptor beta chain sequence. Cohort allocation depended upon clinical history that participants reported. Someone with COVID-19 had been met by exposed participants within 2 weeks before study entry. V lost 4 bases to trimming and J lost 4 bases, with 13 bases between them. The CDR3 spans 14 residues. CDR1 SGHDT and CDR2 YYEEEE come from the germline V gene. Assay used: immunoSEQ multiplex PCR; TCRdb lists only in-frame clones, some missing. The table shows about 250,000 clones, with about 80% occurring only once. The data belong to a study of blood T cell repertoires in COVID-19.

The source material was PBMCs or T cells enriched from blood (not recorded which). The chain is built from TRBV5-6 and TRBJ2-3; D gene ambiguous. The receptor comes from a woman aged 40 to 50 who had been exposed to COVID-19. The CDR3 protein is CASSHPFRADTQYF. The CDR3, as DNA: TGTGCCAGCAGCCACCCCTTTCGGGCAGATACGCAGTATTTT.